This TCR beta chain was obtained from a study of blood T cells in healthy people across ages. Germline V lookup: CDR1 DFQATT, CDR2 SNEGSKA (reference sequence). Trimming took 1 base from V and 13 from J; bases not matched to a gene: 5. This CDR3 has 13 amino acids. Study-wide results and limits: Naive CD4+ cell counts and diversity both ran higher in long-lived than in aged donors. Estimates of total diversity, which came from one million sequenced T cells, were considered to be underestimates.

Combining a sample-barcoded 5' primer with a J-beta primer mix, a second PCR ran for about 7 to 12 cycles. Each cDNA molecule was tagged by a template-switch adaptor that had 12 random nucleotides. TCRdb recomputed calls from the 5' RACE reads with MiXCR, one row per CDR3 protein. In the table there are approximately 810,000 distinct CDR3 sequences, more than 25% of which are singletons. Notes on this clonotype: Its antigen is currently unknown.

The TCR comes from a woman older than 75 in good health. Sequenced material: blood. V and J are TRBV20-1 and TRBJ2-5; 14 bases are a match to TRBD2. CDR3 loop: CSARGTSGGPSYF. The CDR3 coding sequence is TGCAGTGCTAGAGGGACTAGCGGGGGGCCCTCGTACTTC.